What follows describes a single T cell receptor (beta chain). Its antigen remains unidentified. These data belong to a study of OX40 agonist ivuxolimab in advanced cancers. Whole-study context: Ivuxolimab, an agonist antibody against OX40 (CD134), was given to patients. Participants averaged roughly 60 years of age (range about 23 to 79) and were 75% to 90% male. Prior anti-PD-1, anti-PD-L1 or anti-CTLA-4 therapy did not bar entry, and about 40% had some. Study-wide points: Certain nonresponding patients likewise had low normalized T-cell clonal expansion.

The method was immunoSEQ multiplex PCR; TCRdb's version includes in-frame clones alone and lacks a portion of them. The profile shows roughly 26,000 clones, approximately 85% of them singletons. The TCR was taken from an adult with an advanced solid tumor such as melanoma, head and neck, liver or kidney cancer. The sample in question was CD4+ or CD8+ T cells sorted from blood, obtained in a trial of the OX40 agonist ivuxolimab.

The CDR3 is CATSRDEGQTFYGYTF. In DNA form, the CDR3 reads TGTGCCACCAGCAGAGATGAGGGACAGACTTTCTATGGCTACACCTTC. This chain uses TRBV15 with TRBJ1-2, with TRBD1 identical over 7 bases. Trimming at V came to 0 bases and at J to 4 bases, leaving 8 bases not matched to a gene. Germline V lookup: CDR1 LNHNV, CDR2 YYDKDF (reference sequence). There are 16 residues in the CDR3.